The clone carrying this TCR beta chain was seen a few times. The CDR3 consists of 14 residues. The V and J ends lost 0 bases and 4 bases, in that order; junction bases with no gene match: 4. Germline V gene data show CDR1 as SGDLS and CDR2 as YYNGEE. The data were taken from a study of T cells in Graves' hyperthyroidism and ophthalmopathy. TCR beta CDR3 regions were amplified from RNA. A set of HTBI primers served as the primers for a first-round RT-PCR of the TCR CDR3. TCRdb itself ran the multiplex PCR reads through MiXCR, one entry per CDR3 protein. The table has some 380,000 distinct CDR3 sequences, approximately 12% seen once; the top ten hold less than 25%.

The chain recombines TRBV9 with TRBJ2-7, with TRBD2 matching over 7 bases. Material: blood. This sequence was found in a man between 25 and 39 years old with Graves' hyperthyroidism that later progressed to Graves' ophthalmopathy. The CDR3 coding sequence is TGTGCCAGCAGCGTAGGTCTAGCGGAGTACGAGCAGTACTTC. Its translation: CASSVGLAEYEQYF.